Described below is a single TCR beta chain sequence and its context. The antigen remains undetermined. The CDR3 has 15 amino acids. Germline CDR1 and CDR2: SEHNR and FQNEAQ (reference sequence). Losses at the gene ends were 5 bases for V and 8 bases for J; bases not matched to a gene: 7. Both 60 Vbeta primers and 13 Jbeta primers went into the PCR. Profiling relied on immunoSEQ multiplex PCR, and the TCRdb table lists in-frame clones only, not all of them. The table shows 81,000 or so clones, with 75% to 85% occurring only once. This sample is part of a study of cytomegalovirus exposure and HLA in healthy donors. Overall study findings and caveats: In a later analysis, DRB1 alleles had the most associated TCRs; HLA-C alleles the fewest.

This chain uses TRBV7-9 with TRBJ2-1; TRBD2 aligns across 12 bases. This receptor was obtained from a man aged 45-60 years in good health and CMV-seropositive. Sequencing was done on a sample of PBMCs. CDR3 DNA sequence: TGTGCCAGCAGCCGTGGACTAGCGGGAACGGATGAGCAGTTCTTC. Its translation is CASSRGLAGTDEQFF.